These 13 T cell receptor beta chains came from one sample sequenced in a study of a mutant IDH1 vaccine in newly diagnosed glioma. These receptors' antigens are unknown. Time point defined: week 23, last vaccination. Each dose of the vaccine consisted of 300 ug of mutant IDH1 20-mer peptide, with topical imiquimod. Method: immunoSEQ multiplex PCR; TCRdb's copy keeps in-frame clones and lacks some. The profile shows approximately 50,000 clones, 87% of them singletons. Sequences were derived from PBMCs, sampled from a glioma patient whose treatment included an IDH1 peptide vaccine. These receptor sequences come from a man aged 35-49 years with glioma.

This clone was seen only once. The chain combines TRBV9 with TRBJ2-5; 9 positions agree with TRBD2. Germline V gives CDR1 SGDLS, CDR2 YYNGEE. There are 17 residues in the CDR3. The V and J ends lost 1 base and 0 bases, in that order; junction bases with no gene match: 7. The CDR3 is CASSVSVREGYQETQYF. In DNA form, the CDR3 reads TGTGCCAGCAGCGTATCGGTGCGGGAGGGGTACCAAGAGACCCAGTACTTC.

This chain's CDR3 is CASSRLVRGDSEAFF. CDR3 nucleotide sequence: TGTGCCAGTAGTCGTCTTGTCAGGGGGGATTCTGAAGCTTTCTTT. The chain links TRBV19 to TRBJ1-1, with 7 bases lining up with TRBD1. The junction had 12 bases not matched to a gene; V was cut back by 5 bases and J by 6 bases. This CDR3 spans 15 amino acids. CDR1 is LNHDA, CDR2 SQIVND, per germline (reference sequence).

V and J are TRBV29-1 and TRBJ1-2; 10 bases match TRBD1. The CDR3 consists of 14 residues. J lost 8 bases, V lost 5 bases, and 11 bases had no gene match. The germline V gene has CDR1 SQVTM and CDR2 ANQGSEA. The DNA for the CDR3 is TGCAGCGTTCAACCGGCGACAGGGGGCAACGGCTACACCTTC. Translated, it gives CSVQPATGGNGYTF. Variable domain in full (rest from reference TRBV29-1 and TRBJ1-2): SAVISQKPSRDICQRGTSLTIQCQVDSQVTMMFWYRQQPGQSLTLIATANQGSEATYESGFVIDKFPISRPNLTFSTLTVSNMSPEDSSIYLCSVQPATGGNGYTFGSGTRLTVV.

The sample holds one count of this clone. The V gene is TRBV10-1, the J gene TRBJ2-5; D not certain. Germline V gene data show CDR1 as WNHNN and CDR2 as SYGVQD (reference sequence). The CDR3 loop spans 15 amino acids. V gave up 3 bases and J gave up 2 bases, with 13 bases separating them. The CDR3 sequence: CASSDIKAPQETQYF. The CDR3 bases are TGCGCCAGCAGTGATATCAAGGCTCCGCAAGAGACCCAGTACTTC.

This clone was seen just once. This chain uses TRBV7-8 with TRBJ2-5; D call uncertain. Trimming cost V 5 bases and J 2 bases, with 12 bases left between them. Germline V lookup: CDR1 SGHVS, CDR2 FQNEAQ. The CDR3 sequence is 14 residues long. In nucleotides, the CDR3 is TGTGCCAGCAGCCTGCCGGCGCATCAAGAGACCCAGTACTTC. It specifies CASSLPAHQETQYF.

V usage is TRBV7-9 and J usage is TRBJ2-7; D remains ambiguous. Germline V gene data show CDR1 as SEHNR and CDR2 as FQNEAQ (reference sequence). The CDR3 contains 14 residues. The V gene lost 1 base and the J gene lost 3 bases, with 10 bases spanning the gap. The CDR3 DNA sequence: TGTGCCAGCAGCTTAGTAGGGATGAGCTACGAGCAGTACTTC. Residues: CASSLVGMSYEQYF.

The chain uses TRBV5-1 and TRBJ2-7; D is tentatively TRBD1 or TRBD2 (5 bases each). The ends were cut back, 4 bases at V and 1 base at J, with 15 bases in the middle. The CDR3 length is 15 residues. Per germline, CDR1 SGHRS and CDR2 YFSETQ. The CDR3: CASSDPRDASYEQYF. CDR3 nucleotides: TGCGCCAGCAGCGATCCCAGGGACGCATCCTACGAGCAGTACTTC.

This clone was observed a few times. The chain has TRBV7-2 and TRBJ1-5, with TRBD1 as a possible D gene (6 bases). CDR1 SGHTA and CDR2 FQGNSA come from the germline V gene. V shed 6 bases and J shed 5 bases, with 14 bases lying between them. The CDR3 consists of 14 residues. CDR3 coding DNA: TGTGCCAGCAGGGACCGGGACACCCATCAGCCCCAGCATTTT. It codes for CASRDRDTHQPQHF.

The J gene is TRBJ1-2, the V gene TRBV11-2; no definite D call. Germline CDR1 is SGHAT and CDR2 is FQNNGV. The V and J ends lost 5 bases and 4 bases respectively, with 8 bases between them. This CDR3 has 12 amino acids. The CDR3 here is CASSLYTYGYTF. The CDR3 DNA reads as TGTGCCAGCAGCCTATACACCTATGGCTACACCTTC.

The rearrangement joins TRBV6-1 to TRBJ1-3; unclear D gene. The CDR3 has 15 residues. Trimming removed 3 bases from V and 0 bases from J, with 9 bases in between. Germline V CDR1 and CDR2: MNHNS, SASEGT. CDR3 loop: CASSDGRLSGNTIYF. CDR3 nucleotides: TGTGCCAGCAGTGACGGCCGGCTCTCTGGAAACACCATATATTTT.

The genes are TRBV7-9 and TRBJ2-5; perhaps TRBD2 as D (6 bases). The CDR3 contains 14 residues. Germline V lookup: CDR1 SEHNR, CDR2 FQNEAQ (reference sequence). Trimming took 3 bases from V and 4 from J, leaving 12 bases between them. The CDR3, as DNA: TGTGCCAGCAGCTTCGGTATGGGGGGAGAGACCCAGTACTTC. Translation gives CASSFGMGGETQYF.

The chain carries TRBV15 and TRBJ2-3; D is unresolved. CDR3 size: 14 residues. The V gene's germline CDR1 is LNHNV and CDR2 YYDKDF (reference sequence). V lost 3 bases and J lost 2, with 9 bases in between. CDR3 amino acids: CATSREPYTDTQYF. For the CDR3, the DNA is TGTGCCACCAGCAGGGAGCCGTACACAGATACGCAGTATTTT.

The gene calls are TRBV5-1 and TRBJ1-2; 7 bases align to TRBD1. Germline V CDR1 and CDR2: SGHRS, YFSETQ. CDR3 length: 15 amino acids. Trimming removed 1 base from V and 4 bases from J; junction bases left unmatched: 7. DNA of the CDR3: TGCGCCAGCAGCTTGACAGGGGAAAGCTTCTATGGCTACACCTTC. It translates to CASSLTGESFYGYTF.